This entry concerns a single TCR beta chain. This receptor's antigen is unknown. No base-level quality is on record; no much larger clone is a single base apart. This sample was taken from a study of T-cell reconstitution after alpha-beta-depleted transplantation in children (dated by TCRdb to between 2015 and 2016). A note on the overall study: Using TCR repertoire profiling, the study followed T-cell immune reconstitution in a quantitative way in children after TCRalphabeta/CD19-depleted allogeneic hematopoietic cell transplantation.

Receptor amplification or capture employed PCR. TCRdb lists the instrument as Illumina HiSeq 2500. Molecular barcoding was employed in the preparation of TCR libraries, with unique molecular identifiers being used to normalize TCRbeta repertoire quantification. TCRdb trimmed the raw reads at Q25, called clones with MiXCR and kept productive beta chains. All rows with the same CDR3 protein become a single entry with the most common DNA and genes. In all, the sample holds about 980,000 distinct CDR3 sequences, and about 29% of those were seen once. The top ten clonotypes cover about 28% of the sample. V is clipped by 1 base and J by 1 base, and the sequence between their germline boundaries is 13 bases long. In the germline V gene, CDR1 corresponds to MGHRA and CDR2 to YSYEKL. Taken from cysteine to phenylalanine, the CDR3 has 17 residues. CDR3 DNA only is kept here, 51 bases in frame from base 1. General conclusions and limits of the study: About two months after transplant, the apparently early recovery of alphabetaT-cell counts reportedly depended on just several hundred clones that had expanded rapidly and came from non-depleted graft cells. In some patients, high TCRbeta diversity at day 60 was attributed to recipient T cells and intrathymic progenitors that had survived conditioning. Hyperexpanded clone frequencies declined over subsequent months; after one year, T-cell counts and TCRbeta diversity were mostly attributed to newly produced T cells.

Explained via the paper, the treatment or condition label denotes: allogeneic hematopoietic cell transplantation with graft depleted of TCRalphabeta T cells and CD19 B cells. Transplant recipients were children who received TCRalphabeta/CD19-depleted allogeneic hematopoietic cell grafts. The material was PBMCs, mostly from graft donor cells, obtained 360 days after TCRalphabeta/CD19-depleted stem cell transplant. The chain links TRBV4-1 with TRBJ2-2; a tentative D match to TRBD1 spans 6 bases. This receptor was taken from a boy in the first two years of life who had a stem cell transplant for SCID, so the T cells may come from the graft donor. The DNA reads TGCGCCAGCAGCCAAGTAATCGGCAGGGGGAACACCGGGGAGCTGTTTTTT. Its translation reads: CASSQVIGRGNTGELFF.